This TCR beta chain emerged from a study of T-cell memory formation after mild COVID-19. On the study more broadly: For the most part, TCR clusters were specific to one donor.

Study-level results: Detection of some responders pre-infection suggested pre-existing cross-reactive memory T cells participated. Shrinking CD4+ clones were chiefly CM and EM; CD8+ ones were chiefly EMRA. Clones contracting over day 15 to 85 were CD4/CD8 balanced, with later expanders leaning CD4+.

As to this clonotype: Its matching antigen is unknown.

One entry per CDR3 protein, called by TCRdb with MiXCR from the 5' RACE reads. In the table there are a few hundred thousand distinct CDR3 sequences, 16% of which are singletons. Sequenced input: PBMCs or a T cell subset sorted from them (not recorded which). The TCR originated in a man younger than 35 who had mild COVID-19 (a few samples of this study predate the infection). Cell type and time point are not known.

CDR3 in amino acids: CASSTDATEAFF. DNA for the CDR3: TGTGCCAGCAGCACGGACGCCACTGAAGCTTTCTTT. This rearrangement joins TRBV25-1 to TRBJ1-1; D is undetermined. The germline V gene encodes CDR1 MGHDK and CDR2 SYGVNS. The CDR3 sequence is 12 residues long. V lost 6 bases and J 4 bases, leaving 9 bases between the germline ends.